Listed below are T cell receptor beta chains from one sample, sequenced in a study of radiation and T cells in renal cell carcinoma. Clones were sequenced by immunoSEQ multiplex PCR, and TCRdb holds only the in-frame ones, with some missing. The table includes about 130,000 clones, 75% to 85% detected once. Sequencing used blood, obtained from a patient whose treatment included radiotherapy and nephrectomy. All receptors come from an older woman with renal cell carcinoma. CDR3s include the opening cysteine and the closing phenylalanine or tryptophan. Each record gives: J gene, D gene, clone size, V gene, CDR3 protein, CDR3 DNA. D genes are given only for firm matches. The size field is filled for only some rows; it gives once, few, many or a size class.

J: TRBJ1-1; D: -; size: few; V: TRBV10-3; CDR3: CAISGDMNTEAFF; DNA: TGTGCCATCAGTGGAGACATGAACACTGAAGCTTTCTTT
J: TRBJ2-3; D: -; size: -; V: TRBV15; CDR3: CATSRGGSTDTQYF; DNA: TGTGCCACCAGCAGAGGCGGCAGCACAGATACGCAGTATTTT
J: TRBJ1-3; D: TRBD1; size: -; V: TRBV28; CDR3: CASREGQGVGTIYF; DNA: TGTGCCAGCAGAGAAGGACAGGGGGTTGGGACCATATATTTT
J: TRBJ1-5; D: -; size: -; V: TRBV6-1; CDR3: CASSPDRNQPQHF; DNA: TGTGCCAGCAGCCCAGACAGGAATCAGCCCCAGCATTTT
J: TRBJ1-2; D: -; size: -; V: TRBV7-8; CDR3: CASSPGGVRGYTF; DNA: TGTGCCAGCAGCCCGGGGGGGGTCCGTGGCTACACCTTC
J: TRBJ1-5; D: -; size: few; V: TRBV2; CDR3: CASSVGGARQPQHF; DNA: TGTGCCAGCAGTGTGGGGGGGGCGCGTCAGCCCCAGCATTTT
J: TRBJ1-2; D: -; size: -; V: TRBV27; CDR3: CASSLYHRLEYGYTF; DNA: TGTGCCAGCAGTTTATATCACAGGCTAGAATATGGCTACACCTTC
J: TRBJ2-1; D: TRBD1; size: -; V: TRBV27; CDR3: CASSRDRGLNEQFF; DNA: TGTGCCAGCAGCCGGGACAGGGGGCTCAATGAGCAGTTCTTC
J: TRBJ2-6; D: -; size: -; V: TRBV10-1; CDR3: CASNTRSLLGRLVGANVLTF; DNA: TGCGCCAGCAACACCCGGAGTCTCCTAGGCAGGTTGGTTGGGGCCAACGTCCTGACTTTC
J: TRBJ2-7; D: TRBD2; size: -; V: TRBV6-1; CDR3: CASSVRLATSGGYEQYF; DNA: TGTGCCAGCAGTGTAAGGTTGGCGACTAGCGGGGGCTACGAGCAGTACTTC
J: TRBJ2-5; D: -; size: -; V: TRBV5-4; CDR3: CASSSQGSYETQYF; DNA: TGTGCCAGCAGCTCCCAGGGGTCCTACGAGACCCAGTACTTC
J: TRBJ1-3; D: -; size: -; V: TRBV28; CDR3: CASSLSYPSGNTIYF; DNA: TGTGCCAGCAGTTTAAGTTACCCCTCTGGAAACACCATATATTTT
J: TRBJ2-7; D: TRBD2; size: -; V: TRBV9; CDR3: CASRKLAGAGEQYF; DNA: TGTGCCAGCAGAAAACTAGCGGGAGCGGGAGAGCAGTACTTC
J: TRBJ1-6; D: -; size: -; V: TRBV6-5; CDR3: CASSYSQGLNSPLHF; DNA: TGTGCCAGCAGTTACTCTCAGGGGTTGAATTCACCCCTCCACTTT
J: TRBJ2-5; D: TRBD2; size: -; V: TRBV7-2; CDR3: CASSLEWLAGGFQETQYF; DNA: TGTGCCAGCAGCTTAGAATGGCTAGCGGGGGGCTTCCAAGAGACCCAGTACTTC
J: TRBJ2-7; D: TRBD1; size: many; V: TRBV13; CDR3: CASSLFQGVGYEQYF; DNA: TGTGCCAGCAGCTTGTTCCAGGGGGTGGGCTACGAGCAGTACTTC
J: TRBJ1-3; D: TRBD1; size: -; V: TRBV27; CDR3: CASSSYGTASGNTIYF; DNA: TGTGCCAGCAGTTCATACGGGACAGCCTCTGGAAACACCATATATTTT
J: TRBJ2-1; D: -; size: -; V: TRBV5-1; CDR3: CASGTATGNEQFF; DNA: TGCGCCAGTGGTACGGCAACAGGGAATGAGCAGTTCTTC
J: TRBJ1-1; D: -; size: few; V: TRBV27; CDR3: CATQDSLTGYTEAFF; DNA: TGTGCCACCCAGGACAGTCTTACAGGGTACACTGAAGCTTTCTTT
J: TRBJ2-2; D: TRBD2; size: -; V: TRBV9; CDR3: CASSVDGTSGMFSGELFF; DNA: TGTGCCAGCAGCGTAGATGGGACTAGCGGGATGTTTTCCGGGGAGCTGTTTTTT
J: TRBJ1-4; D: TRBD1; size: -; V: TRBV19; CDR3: CASSSAGTGNEKLFF; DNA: TGTGCCAGTAGTTCGGCCGGGACAGGGAATGAAAAACTGTTTTTT
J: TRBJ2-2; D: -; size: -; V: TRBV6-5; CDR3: CASSYRLLGELFF; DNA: TGTGCCAGCAGTTACAGGCTTCTCGGGGAGCTGTTTTTT
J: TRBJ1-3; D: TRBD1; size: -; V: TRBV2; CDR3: CASSETGAGNTIYF; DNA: TGTGCCAGCAGTGAAACAGGGGCTGGAAACACCATATATTTT
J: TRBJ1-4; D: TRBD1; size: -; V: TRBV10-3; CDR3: CAIRPGQGNEKLFF; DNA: TGTGCCATCAGACCGGGACAGGGCAATGAAAAACTGTTTTTT
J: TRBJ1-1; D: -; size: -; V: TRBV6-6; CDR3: CASPPGRGTEAFF; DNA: TGTGCCAGCCCCCCAGGGAGAGGGACTGAAGCTTTCTTT
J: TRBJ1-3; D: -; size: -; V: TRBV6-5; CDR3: CASSPGLGGNTIYF; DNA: TGTGCCAGCTCCCCGGGGTTAGGTGGAAACACCATATATTTT
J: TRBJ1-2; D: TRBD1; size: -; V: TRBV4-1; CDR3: CASSQEVRGGQGYTF; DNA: TGCGCCAGCAGCCAAGAGGTCAGGGGGGGGCAAGGCTACACCTTC
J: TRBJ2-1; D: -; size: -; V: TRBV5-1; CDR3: CASSFSGTDNEQFF; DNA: TGCGCCAGCAGCTTCTCCGGGACCGACAATGAGCAGTTCTTC
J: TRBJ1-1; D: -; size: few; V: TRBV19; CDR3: CASKTSRWTEAFF; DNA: TGTGCCAGTAAAACATCGAGGTGGACTGAAGCTTTCTTT
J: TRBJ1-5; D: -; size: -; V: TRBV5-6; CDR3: CASSLANQPQHF; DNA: TGTGCCAGCAGCTTGGCAAATCAGCCCCAGCATTTT
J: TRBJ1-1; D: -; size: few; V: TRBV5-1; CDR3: CASSLESLTEAFF; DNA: TGCGCCAGCAGCTTGGAATCCCTTACTGAAGCTTTCTTT
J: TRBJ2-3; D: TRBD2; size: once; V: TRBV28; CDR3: CASSTPLAGASMAQYF; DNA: TGTGCCAGCAGTACACCTCTAGCGGGAGCTTCAATGGCGCAGTATTTT
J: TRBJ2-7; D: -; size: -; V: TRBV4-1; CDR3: CASSRGQLLGEQYF; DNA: TGCGCCAGCAGCCGCGGACAGCTGCTGGGCGAGCAGTACTTC
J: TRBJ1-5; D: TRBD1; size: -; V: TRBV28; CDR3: CASSRRQGALNQPQHF; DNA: TGTGCCAGCAGCCGCCGACAGGGGGCCCTGAATCAGCCCCAGCATTTT
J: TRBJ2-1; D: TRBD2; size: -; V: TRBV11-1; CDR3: CASSLHAGGLDRSYNEQFF; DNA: TGTGCCAGCAGCTTGCACGCGGGGGGGCTAGATCGCTCCTACAATGAGCAGTTCTTC
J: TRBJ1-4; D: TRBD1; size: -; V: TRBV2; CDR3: CASRADRGPVGEKLFF; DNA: TGTGCCAGCAGGGCTGACAGGGGCCCGGTGGGTGAAAAACTGTTTTTT
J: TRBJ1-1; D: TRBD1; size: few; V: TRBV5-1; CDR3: CASSGRQGLNTEAFF; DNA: TGCGCCAGCAGCGGGCGACAGGGATTGAACACTGAAGCTTTCTTT
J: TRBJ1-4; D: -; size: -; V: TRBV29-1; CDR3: CSVGGEKLFF; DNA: TGCAGCGTCGGGGGTGAAAAACTGTTTTTT
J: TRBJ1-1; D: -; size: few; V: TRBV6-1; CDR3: CASRRRENTEAFF; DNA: TGTGCCAGCAGGAGACGGGAGAACACTGAAGCTTTCTTT
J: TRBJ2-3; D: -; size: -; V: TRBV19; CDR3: CASSPTGGTDTQYF; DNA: TGTGCCAGTAGTCCAACCGGGGGTACAGATACGCAGTATTTT
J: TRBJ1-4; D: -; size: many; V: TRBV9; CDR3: CASSVGQTNEKLFF; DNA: TGTGCCAGCAGCGTAGGACAGACCAATGAAAAACTGTTTTTT
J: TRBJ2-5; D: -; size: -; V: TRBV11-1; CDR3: CASSPPFVGRRETQYF; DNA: TGTGCCAGCAGCCCTCCCTTTGTGGGGAGAAGAGAGACCCAGTACTTC
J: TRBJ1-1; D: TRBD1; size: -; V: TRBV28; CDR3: CASSLSTGGITEAFF; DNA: TGTGCCAGCAGTTTATCTACAGGGGGCATCACTGAAGCTTTCTTT
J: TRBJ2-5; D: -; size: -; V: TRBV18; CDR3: CASSPLAVGETQYF; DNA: TGTGCCAGCTCACCATTGGCTGTTGGAGAGACCCAGTACTTC
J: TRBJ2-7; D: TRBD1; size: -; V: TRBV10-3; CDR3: CAIRAGTELYEQYF; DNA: TGTGCCATCAGGGCCGGGACAGAGCTTTACGAGCAGTACTTC
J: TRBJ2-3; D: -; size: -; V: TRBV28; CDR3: CASMVSRVTDTQYF; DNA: TGTGCCAGCATGGTGTCCCGGGTCACAGATACGCAGTATTTT
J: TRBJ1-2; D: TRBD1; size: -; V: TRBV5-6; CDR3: CASSLVGQGFNGYTF; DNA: TGTGCCAGCAGCTTGGTCGGACAGGGTTTCAATGGCTACACCTTC
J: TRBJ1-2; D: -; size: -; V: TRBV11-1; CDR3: CASSPVTGAGGYTF; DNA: TGTGCCAGCAGCCCGGTGACAGGCGCGGGGGGCTACACCTTC
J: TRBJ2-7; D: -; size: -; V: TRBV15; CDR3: CATSSSLPWDEQYF; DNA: TGTGCCACCAGCAGCAGTCTTCCCTGGGACGAGCAGTACTTC